One sample yielded the 13 T cell receptor beta chains listed below, sequenced in a study of Ad26.COV2.S vaccination and SARS-CoV-2 variants. Documented treatment: some 19 received Ad26.COV2.S at low or high dose, single or two shots; several received placebo; per-sample allocation not given. Sampling took place 63 days after the first vaccine or placebo injection. Clones were sequenced by immunoSEQ multiplex PCR, and TCRdb holds only the in-frame ones, with some missing. Of about 680,000 clones listed, 89% are singletons. Sequences were derived from peripheral blood, sampled in a trial of Ad26.COV2.S vaccine versus placebo. These receptors came from a person aged 18-65 years who received the Ad26.COV2.S COVID-19 vaccine or a placebo.

The CDR3, as DNA: TGTGCCAGCAGCTCTCTGAGGGACAGGCCTCGGGAGACCCAGTACTTC. Residues: CASSSLRDRPRETQYF. The chain carries TRBV7-9 and TRBJ2-5, with 8 bases that match TRBD1. Trimming removed 4 bases from V and 5 bases from J; junction bases left unmatched: 12. Germline CDR1 is SEHNR and CDR2 is FQNEAQ (reference sequence). CDR3 length equals 16 residues. Combining the CDR3 with reference TRBV7-9 and TRBJ2-5 gives the whole variable domain DTGVSQNPRHKITKRGQNVTFRCDPISEHNRLYWYRQTLGQGPEFLTYFQNEAQLEKSRLLSDRFSAERPKGSFSTLEIQRTEQGDSAMYLCASSSLRDRPRETQYFGPGTRLLVL.

This sequence joins TRBV5-1 and TRBJ2-2; 8 bases are shared with TRBD1. The CDR3 is 16 amino acids. Germline CDR1 SGHRS, CDR2 YFSETQ. V shed 0 bases, J shed 3 bases, and the junction held 4 bases outside the gene matches. The CDR3 loop is CASSLEQGEYTGELFF. CDR3 in DNA: TGCGCCAGCAGCTTGGAACAGGGGGAGTACACCGGGGAGCTGTTTTTT.

This clone was detected a few times. This sequence joins TRBV11-3 and TRBJ2-1; D gene ambiguous. The V gene's germline CDR1 is SGHNT and CDR2 YENEEA. Deletions cut 1 base from V and 6 bases from J, with 7 bases between. The CDR3 length is 13 residues. The CDR3 DNA follows: TGTGCCAGCAGCTTAGGGTCGCCCAATGAGCAGTTCTTC. Encoded protein: CASSLGSPNEQFF.

This clone came up once. Here the CDR3 DNA reads TGTGCCAGCAGTGACAGCGGCGGGAGGCAGCAGTTCTTC. Encoded protein: CASSDSGGRQQFF. This chain joins TRBV6-4 and TRBJ2-1, with 8 bases fitting TRBD2. The CDR3 runs to 13 residues. Germline values: CDR1 MRHNA, CDR2 SNTAGT. The trim removed 2 bases at V and 11 bases at J, leaving 5 bases unmatched.

The chain employs TRBV27 and TRBJ1-1; TRBD1 is a possible D gene (6 bases). This CDR3 is built from 11 residues. The germline V gene encodes CDR1 MNHEY and CDR2 SMNVEV (reference sequence). V was trimmed by 8 bases and J by 4 bases, leaving 8 bases between them. In nucleotides, the CDR3 is TGTGCCAGCCGCAGGGGCACTGAAGCTTTCTTT. This translates into CASRRGTEAFF.

The sample holds one count of this clone. The chain uses TRBV5-6 and TRBJ1-1; D remains unclear. This CDR3 is 14 amino acids long. CDR1 is SGHDT and CDR2 is YYEEEE in the germline V gene. V lost 5 bases to trimming and J lost 0 bases, with 11 bases between them. CDR3 sequence: CASRPRTVNTEAFF. The CDR3 DNA is TGTGCCAGCAGACCGCGGACGGTGAACACTGAAGCTTTCTTT.

The chain combines TRBV10-2 with TRBJ1-1, with no clear D. This CDR3 spans 13 amino acids. In germline, CDR1 is WSHSY, CDR2 SAAADI. Trimming removed 4 bases at V and 7 bases at J, with 13 bases between. The CDR3 sequence is CASSGQARGEAFF. CDR3 nucleotide sequence: TGCGCCAGCAGTGGGCAGGCACGGGGTGAAGCTTTCTTT.

This chain connects TRBV9 to TRBJ2-5, with TRBD1 matching over 7 bases. Per germline, CDR1 SGDLS and CDR2 YYNGEE. Unmatched junction bases numbered 8, after V lost 0 bases and J lost 3 bases. This CDR3 region has 16 residues. The CDR3 here is CASSVEVTGSEETQYF. CDR3 nucleotides: TGTGCCAGCAGCGTAGAGGTGACAGGGAGTGAAGAGACCCAGTACTTC.

The genes are TRBV2 and TRBJ1-1; D not certain. V shed 5 bases and J shed 3 bases, with 4 bases lying between them. This CDR3 is 11 amino acids long. Per germline, CDR1 SNHLY and CDR2 FYNNEI. The CDR3 reads CASSIDTEAFF. CDR3 DNA: TGTGCCAGCAGTATCGACACTGAAGCTTTCTTT.

This clone was observed a handful of times. The chain couples TRBV12-3 or TRBV12-4 to TRBJ2-2; either TRBD1 or TRBD2 may fit D (5 bases each). CDR3 length equals 13 residues. Deletions cut 3 bases from V and 7 bases from J, with 9 bases between. The CDR3 here is CASSFGAGGELFF. The CDR3 bases are TGTGCCAGCAGTTTCGGGGCTGGCGGGGAGCTGTTTTTT.

The chain couples TRBV5-4 to TRBJ2-5, with D possibly being TRBD1 (6 bases). V was pared by 4 bases and J by 1 base, with 11 bases between. Germline V gives CDR1 SGHNT, CDR2 YYREEE (reference sequence). The CDR3 totals 14 residues. The CDR3 coding sequence is TGTGCCAGCAGCCCCGGGGACACCCAAGAGACCCAGTACTTC. This gives the protein CASSPGDTQETQYF.

This sequence joins TRBV18 and TRBJ1-5; 7 nucleotides agree with TRBD1. This CDR3 is 15 amino acids long. Germline V gene sequence: CDR1 KGHSH, CDR2 LQKENI. J gave up 5 bases and V 3 bases, and 7 bases lay outside the gene matches. The CDR3 nucleotides are TGTGCCAGCTCACCGGGGACAGCCGAGGATCAGCCCCAGCATTTT. Translating gives CASSPGTAEDQPQHF.

The chain employs TRBV19 and TRBJ1-2; D might be TRBD1 (5 bases). Germline values: CDR1 LNHDA, CDR2 SQIVND (reference sequence). This CDR3 comprises 16 residues. The ends were cut back, 7 bases at V and 5 bases at J, with 23 bases in the middle. As DNA, the CDR3 is TGTGCCAGTAATTTGTACGCAGCCGATCCAGGGTATGGCTACACCTTC. It translates to CASNLYAADPGYGYTF.